Detailed here is one T cell receptor (beta chain). Its antigen is not known. This record comes from a study of blood T cells in healthy people across ages. General study points: Among long-lived donors, naive CD4+ cells were more numerous and diversity higher than in aged donors. Expanded clonotype changes were possibly confounded by unknown donor CMV status.

A second PCR of 7 to 11 cycles used a sample-barcoded 5' primer and a J-beta primer mix. TCRdb independently ran MiXCR on the 5' RACE reads; one entry per CDR3 protein. Of hundreds of thousands of distinct CDR3 sequences detected, around 52% appear once; the ten largest clones hold roughly 14%. With 6 bases clipped from V and 15 bases from J, the junction kept 12 bases outside the gene matches. The germline gives CDR1 SNHLY, CDR2 FYNNEI. The CDR3 covers 13 residues. Each sample provided at least 5.5 micrograms of extracted total RNA. This TCR was recovered from an elderly woman in good health. The sample taken for sequencing was blood. The chain carries TRBV2 and TRBJ2-1, with 9 bases matching TRBD2. The CDR3 DNA reads as TGTGCCAGCAGCGACGATTGGGCGGGACTAGCGTTCTTC. Encoded protein: CASSDDWAGLAFF. The whole variable domain, remainder taken from reference TRBV2 and TRBJ2-1, is EPEVTQTPSHQVTQMGQEVILRCVPISNHLYFYWYRQILGQKVEFLVSFYNNEISEKSEIFDDQFSVERPDGSNFTLKIRSTKLEDSAMYFCASSDDWAGLAFFGPGTRLTVL.